These T cell receptor beta chains were read from a single sample in a study of vaccination effects on CD4 cells after COVID-19. For these TCRs, the target antigens are not known. Data came from immunoSEQ multiplex PCR; TCRdb stores just in-frame clones and leaves some out. The sample holds more than 60,000 clones; around 70% are singletons and the top ten take about 2.3%. Sequencing used CD4+ T cells from PBMCs cultured without peptide, obtained after COVID-19 vaccination. Receptors were obtained from a human donor who received a COVID-19 vaccine. The CDR3 runs from the conserved cysteine through the conserved F or W. A D gene is named only where the DNA matches it firmly. Only part of the rows carry a size: once, few, many, or a class if the clone is expanded.

j_call,clone_size,v_call,d_call,cdr3_aa,cdr3_nt
TRBJ2-1,-,TRBV6-5,-,CASSYRGTLYNEQFF,TGTGCCAGCAGTTACAGGGGAACTCTCTACAATGAGCAGTTCTTC
TRBJ1-1,-,TRBV2,TRBD1,CASSKADRMNTEAFF,TGTGCCAGCAGTAAGGCGGACAGGATGAACACTGAAGCTTTCTTT
TRBJ1-1,once,TRBV18,TRBD1,CASSPRRGQVTEAFF,TGTGCCAGCTCACCACGGAGGGGGCAGGTCACTGAAGCTTTCTTT
TRBJ1-1,-,TRBV5-8,-,CASSSRVIIATEAFF,TGTGCCAGCAGCTCCAGGGTGATTATAGCCACTGAAGCTTTCTTT
TRBJ1-5,-,TRBV19,-,CASSTFLGSQNQPQHF,TGTGCCAGTAGTACCTTTCTGGGGTCCCAAAATCAGCCCCAGCATTTT
TRBJ1-3,-,TRBV29-1,-,CSVATQAPGNTIYF,TGCAGCGTTGCTACACAGGCACCTGGAAACACCATATATTTT
TRBJ1-2,-,TRBV7-2,-,CASSSRQEPSYGYTF,TGTGCCAGCAGCTCACGCCAGGAACCCTCCTATGGCTACACCTTC
TRBJ2-2,-,TRBV24-1,-,CATSDVGGANTGELFF,TGTGCCACCAGTGATGTAGGAGGGGCTAACACCGGGGAGCTGTTTTTT
TRBJ1-4,few,TRBV5-1,-,CASTYRGPGGSEKLFF,TGCGCCAGCACCTACCGCGGTCCTGGAGGCAGTGAAAAACTGTTTTTT
TRBJ2-3,once,TRBV3-1/TRBV3-2,-,CASSQQMSTDTQYF,TGTGCCAGCAGCCAACAGATGAGCACAGATACGCAGTATTTT
TRBJ1-5,few,TRBV10-2,-,CASRNEISNQPQHF,TGCGCCAGCAGGAATGAGATTAGCAATCAGCCCCAGCATTTT
TRBJ2-1,-,TRBV2,-,CASTWGGYSSYNEQFF,TGTGCCAGCACCTGGGGTGGTTATTCCTCCTACAATGAGCAGTTCTTC
TRBJ2-2,-,TRBV24-1,-,CATRWGPTGELFF,TGTGCCACCAGATGGGGCCCCACCGGGGAGCTGTTTTTT
TRBJ1-2,-,TRBV19,-,CASSIAVPYYGYTF,TGTGCCAGTAGTATAGCCGTACCTTACTATGGCTACACCTTC
TRBJ2-6,-,TRBV29-1,-,CSVFDRSGANVLTF,TGCAGCGTTTTCGACCGATCTGGGGCCAACGTCCTGACTTTC
TRBJ2-3,-,TRBV5-1,-,CASSLVGPSTDTQYF,TGCGCCAGCAGCTTGGTCGGACCCTCCACAGATACGCAGTATTTT
TRBJ2-1,-,TRBV29-1,TRBD2,CSGWGGFGEQFF,TGCAGCGGATGGGGAGGGTTCGGTGAGCAGTTCTTC
TRBJ1-1,-,TRBV5-1,-,CASSLGAANTEAFF,TGCGCCAGCAGCCTCGGTGCTGCGAACACTGAAGCTTTCTTT
TRBJ1-6,once,TRBV18,-,CASSGGRNSPLHF,TGTGCCAGCTCGGGAGGGAGGAATTCACCCCTCCACTTT
TRBJ1-2,-,TRBV5-1,TRBD1,CASSLVTGSNYGYTF,TGCGCCAGCAGCTTGGTGACAGGGTCTAACTATGGCTACACCTTC
TRBJ2-2,few,TRBV2,-,CASSGATPVTGELFF,TGTGCCAGCAGTGGAGCGACACCGGTAACCGGGGAGCTGTTTTTT
TRBJ1-1,-,TRBV6-5,-,CASSYSRGTEAFF,TGTGCCAGCAGTTACTCGAGGGGGACTGAAGCTTTCTTT
TRBJ1-1,-,TRBV12-3/TRBV12-4,-,CASSARGRKAFF,TGTGCCAGCAGTGCCAGGGGACGGAAAGCTTTCTTT
TRBJ1-1,-,TRBV5-5,-,CASSLKYTEAFF,TGTGCCAGCAGCTTGAAGTACACTGAAGCTTTCTTT